This TCR beta chain is from a study of blood T cell repertoires in COVID-19. Study details: T cells, B-cell-depleted T cells, or PBMCs supplied cDNA or gDNA.

Assay: immunoSEQ multiplex PCR; the TCRdb copy retains only in-frame clones and omits some. The repertoire holds under 170,000 clones, with around four fifths as singletons. Germline V CDR1 and CDR2: MNHEY, SVGAGI. V was cut by 8 bases and J by 5 bases, with 9 bases left in between. The length of the CDR3 is 12 residues. This TCR came from a man between 65 and 85 years old with acute or convalescent COVID-19. The sequenced sample consisted of peripheral blood. The chain recombines TRBV6-5 with TRBJ2-2; D gene uncertain. The CDR3 protein is CASYFGTGELFF. In DNA, the CDR3 is TGTGCCAGCTATTTCGGGACCGGGGAGCTGTTTTTT.